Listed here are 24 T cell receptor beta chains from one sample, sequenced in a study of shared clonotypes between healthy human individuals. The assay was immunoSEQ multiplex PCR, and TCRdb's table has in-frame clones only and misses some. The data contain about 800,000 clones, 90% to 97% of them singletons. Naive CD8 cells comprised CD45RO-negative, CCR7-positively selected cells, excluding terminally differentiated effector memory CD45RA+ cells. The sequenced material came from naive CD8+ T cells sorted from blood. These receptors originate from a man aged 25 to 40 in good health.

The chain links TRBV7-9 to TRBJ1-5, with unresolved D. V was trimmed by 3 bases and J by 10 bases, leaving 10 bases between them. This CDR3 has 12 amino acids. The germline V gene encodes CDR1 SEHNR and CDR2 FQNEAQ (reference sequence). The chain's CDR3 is CASSLESSPQHF. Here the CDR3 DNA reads TGTGCCAGCAGCTTGGAATCTTCCCCCCAGCATTTT. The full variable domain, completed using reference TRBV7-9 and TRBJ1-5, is DTGVSQNPRHKITKRGQNVTFRCDPISEHNRLYWYRQTLGQGPEFLTYFQNEAQLEKSRLLSDRFSAERPKGSFSTLEIQRTEQGDSAMYLCASSLESSPQHFGDGTRLSIL.

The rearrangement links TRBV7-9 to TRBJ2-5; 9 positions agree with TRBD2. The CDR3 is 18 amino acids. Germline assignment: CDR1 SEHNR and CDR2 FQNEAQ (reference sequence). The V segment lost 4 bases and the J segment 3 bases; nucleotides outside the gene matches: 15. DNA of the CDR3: TGTGCCAGCAGCTCCGACGGGGCGGGAGGGCCGGTGGAAGAGACCCAGTACTTC. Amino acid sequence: CASSSDGAGGPVEETQYF.

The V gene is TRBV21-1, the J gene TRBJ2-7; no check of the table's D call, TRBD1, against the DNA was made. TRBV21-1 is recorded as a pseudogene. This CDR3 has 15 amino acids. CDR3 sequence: CASSKGDRDVREQYF. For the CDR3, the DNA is TGTGCCAGCAGCAAAGGGGACAGGGATGTAAGGGAGCAGTACTTC.

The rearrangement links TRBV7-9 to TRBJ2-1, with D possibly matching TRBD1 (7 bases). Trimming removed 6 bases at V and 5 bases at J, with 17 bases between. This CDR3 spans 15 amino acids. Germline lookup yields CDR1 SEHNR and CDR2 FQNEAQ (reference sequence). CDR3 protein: CASSPGGLLNNEQFF. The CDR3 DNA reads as TGTGCCAGCAGTCCAGGGGGGCTCCTAAACAATGAGCAGTTCTTC.

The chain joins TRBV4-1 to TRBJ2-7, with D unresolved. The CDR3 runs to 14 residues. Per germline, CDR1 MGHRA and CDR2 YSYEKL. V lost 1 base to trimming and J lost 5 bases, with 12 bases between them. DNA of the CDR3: TGCGCCAGCAGCCAAGGGGAAGGGTTGAACGAGCAGTACTTC. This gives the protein CASSQGEGLNEQYF.

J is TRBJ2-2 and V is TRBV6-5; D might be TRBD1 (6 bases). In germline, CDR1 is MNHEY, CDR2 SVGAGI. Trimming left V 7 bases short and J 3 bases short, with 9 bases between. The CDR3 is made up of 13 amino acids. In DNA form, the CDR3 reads TGTGCCAGCACGCAGGGGTACACCGGGGAGCTGTTTTTT. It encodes CASTQGYTGELFF.

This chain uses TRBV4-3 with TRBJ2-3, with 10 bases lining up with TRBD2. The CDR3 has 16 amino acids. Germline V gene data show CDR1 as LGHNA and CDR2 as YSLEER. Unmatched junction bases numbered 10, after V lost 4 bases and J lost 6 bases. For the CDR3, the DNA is TGCGCCAGCAGCCTACGTCTAGCGGGAGATTTGGATACGCAGTATTTT. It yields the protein CASSLRLAGDLDTQYF.

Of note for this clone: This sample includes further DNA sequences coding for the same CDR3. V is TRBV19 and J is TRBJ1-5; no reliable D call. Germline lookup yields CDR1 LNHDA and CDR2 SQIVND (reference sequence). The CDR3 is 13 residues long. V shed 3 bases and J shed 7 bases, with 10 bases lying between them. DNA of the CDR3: TGTGCCAGTAGTATTGGCGGATTCCAGCCCCAGCATTTT. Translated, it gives CASSIGGFQPQHF.

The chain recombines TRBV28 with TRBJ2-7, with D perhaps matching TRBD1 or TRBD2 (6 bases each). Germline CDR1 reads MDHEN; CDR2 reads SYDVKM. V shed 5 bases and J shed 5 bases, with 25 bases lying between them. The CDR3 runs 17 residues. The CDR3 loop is CASSGVGGPGLVHEQYF. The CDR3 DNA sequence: TGTGCCAGCAGTGGGGTGGGGGGCCCCGGTTTGGTCCACGAGCAGTACTTC.

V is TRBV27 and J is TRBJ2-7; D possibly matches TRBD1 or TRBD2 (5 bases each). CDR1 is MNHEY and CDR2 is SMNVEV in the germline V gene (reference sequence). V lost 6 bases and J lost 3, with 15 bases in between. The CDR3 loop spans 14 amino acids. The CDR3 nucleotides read TGTGCCAGCAGGGTGGGCAGGGACGGCTACGAGCAGTACTTC. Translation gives CASRVGRDGYEQYF.

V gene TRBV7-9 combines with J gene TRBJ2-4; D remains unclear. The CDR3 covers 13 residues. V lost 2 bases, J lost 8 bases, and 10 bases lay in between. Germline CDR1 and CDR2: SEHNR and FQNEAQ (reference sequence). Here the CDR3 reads CASSLIQPDIQYF. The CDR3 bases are TGTGCCAGCAGCTTAATCCAGCCCGACATTCAGTACTTC.

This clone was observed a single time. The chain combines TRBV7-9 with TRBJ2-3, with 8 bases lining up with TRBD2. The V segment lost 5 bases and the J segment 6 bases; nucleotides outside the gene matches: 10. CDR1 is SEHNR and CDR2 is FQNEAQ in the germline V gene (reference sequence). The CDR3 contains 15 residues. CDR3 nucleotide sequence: TGTGCCAGCAGCCTTTCGGTGGCTAGCGGGGATACGCAGTATTTT. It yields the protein CASSLSVASGDTQYF.

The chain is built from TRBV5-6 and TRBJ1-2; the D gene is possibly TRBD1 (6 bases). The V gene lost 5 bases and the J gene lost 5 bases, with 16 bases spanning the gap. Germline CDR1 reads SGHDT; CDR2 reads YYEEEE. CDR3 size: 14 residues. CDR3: CASRPGTLEYGYTF. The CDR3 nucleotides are TGTGCCAGCAGGCCAGGGACACTAGAGTATGGCTACACCTTC. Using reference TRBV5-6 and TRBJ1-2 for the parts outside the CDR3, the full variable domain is DAGVTQSPTHLIKTRGQQVTLRCSPKSGHDTVSWYQQALGQGPQFIFQYYEEEERQRGNFPDRFSGHQFPNYSSELNVNALLLGDSALYLCASRPGTLEYGYTFGSGTRLTVV.

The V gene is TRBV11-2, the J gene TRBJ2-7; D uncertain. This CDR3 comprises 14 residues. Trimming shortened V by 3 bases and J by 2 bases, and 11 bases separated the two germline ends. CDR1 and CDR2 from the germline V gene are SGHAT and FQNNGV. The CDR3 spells CASSFGSGTYEQYF. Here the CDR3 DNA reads TGTGCCAGCAGCTTCGGCTCCGGAACCTACGAGCAGTACTTC.

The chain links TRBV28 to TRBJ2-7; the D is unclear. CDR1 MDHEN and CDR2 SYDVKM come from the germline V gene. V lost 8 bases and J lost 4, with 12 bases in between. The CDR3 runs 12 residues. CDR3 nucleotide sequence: TGTGCCAGCGCCTCAAAGACTTACGAGCAGTACTTC. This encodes CASASKTYEQYF.

CDR3 coding DNA: TGTGCCAGCAGCTTATGGGGCCCGGGAGAGACCCAGTACTTC. Its translation is CASSLWGPGETQYF. This sequence joins TRBV7-9 and TRBJ2-5, with a weak D call TRBD1 (5 bases). The V gene lost 2 bases and the J gene lost 4 bases, with 11 bases spanning the gap. The CDR3 is 14 amino acids. CDR1 and CDR2 from the germline V gene are SEHNR and FQNEAQ (reference sequence). Based on the CDR3 plus reference TRBV7-9 and TRBJ2-5, the full variable domain is DTGVSQNPRHKITKRGQNVTFRCDPISEHNRLYWYRQTLGQGPEFLTYFQNEAQLEKSRLLSDRFSAERPKGSFSTLEIQRTEQGDSAMYLCASSLWGPGETQYFGPGTRLLVL.

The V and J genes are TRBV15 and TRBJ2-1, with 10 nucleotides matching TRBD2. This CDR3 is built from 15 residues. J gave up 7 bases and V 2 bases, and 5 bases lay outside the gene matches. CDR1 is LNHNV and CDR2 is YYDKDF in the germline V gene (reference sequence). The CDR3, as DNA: TGTGCCACCAGCAGAAAGCGGGAGGGCCGGAATGAGCAGTTCTTC. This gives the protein CATSRKREGRNEQFF.

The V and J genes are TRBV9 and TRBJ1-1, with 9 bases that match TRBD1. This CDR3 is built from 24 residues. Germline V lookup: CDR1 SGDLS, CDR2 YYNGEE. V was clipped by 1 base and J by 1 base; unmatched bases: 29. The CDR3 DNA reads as TGTGCCAGCAGCGTAAATCACGAGACATTAGCCTTACAGGGGGCGCGGCTAGGGAACACTGAAGCTTTCTTT. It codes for CASSVNHETLALQGARLGNTEAFF.

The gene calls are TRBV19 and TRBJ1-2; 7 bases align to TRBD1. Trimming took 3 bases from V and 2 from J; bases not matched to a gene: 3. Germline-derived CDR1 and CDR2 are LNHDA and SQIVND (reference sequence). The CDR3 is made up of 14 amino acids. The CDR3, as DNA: TGTGCCAGTAGTATGGGGACAGAAAACTATGGCTACACCTTC. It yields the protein CASSMGTENYGYTF.

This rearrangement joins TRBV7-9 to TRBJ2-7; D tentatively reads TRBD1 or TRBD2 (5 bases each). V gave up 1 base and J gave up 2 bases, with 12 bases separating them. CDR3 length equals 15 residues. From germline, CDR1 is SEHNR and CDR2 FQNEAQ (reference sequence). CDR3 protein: CASSLVPGRAYEQYF. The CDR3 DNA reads TGTGCCAGCAGCTTAGTCCCAGGGCGGGCCTACGAGCAGTACTTC.

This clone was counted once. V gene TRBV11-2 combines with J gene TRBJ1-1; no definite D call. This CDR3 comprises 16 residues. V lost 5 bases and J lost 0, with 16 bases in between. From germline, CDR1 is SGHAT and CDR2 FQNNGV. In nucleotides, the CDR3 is TGTGCCAGCAGCCCAGCCTGGGATTCGATGAACACTGAAGCTTTCTTT. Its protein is CASSPAWDSMNTEAFF.

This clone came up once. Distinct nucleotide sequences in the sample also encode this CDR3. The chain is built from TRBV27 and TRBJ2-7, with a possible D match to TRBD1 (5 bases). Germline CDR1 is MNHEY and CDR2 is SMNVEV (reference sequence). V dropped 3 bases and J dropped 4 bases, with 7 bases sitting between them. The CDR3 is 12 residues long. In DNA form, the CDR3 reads TGTGCCAGCAGTTTTAGGGGTTACGAGCAGTACTTC. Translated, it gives CASSFRGYEQYF.

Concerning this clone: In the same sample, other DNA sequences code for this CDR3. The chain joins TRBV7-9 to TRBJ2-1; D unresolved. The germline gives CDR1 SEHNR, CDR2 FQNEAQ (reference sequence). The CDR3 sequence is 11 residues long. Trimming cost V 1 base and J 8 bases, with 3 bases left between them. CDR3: CASSLGDEQFF. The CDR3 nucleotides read TGTGCCAGCAGCTTAGGGGATGAGCAGTTCTTC.

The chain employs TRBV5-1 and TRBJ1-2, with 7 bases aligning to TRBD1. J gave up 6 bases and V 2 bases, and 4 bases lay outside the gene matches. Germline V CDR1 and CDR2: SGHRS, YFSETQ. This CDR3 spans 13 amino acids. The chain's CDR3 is CASSLGGADGYTF. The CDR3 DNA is TGCGCCAGCAGCTTAGGGGGCGCCGATGGCTACACCTTC. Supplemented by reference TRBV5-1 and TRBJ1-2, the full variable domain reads KAGVTQTPRYLIKTRGQQVTLSCSPISGHRSVSWYQQTPGQGLQFLFEYFSETQRNKGNFPGRFSGRQFSNSRSEMNVSTLELGDSALYLCASSLGGADGYTFGSGTRLTVV.